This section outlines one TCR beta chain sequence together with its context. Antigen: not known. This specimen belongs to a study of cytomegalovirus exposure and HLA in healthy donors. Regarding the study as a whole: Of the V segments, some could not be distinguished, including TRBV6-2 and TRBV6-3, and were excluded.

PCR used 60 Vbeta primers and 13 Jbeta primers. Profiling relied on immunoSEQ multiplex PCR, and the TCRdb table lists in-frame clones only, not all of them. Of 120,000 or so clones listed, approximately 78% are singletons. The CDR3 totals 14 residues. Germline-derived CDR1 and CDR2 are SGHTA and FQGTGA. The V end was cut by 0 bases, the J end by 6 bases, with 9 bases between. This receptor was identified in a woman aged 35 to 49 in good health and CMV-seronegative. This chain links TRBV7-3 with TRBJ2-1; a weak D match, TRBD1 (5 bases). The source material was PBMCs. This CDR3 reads CASSLTAGLNEQFF. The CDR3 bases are TGTGCCAGCAGCTTAACCGCAGGGCTCAATGAGCAGTTCTTC.